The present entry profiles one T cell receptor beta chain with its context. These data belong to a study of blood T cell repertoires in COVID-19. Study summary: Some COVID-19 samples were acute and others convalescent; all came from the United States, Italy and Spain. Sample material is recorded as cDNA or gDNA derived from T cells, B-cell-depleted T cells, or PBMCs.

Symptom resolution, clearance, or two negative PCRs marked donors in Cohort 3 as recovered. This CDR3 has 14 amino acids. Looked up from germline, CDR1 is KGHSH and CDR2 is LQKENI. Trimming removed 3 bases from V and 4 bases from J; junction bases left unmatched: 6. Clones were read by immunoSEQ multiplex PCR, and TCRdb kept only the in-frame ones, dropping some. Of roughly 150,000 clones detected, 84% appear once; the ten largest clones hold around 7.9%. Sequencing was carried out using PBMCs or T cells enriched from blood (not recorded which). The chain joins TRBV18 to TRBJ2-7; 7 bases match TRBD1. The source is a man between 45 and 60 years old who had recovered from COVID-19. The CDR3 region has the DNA TGTGCCAGCTCACCTCTAGACAGGGCGTACGAGCAGTACTTC. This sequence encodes CASSPLDRAYEQYF.